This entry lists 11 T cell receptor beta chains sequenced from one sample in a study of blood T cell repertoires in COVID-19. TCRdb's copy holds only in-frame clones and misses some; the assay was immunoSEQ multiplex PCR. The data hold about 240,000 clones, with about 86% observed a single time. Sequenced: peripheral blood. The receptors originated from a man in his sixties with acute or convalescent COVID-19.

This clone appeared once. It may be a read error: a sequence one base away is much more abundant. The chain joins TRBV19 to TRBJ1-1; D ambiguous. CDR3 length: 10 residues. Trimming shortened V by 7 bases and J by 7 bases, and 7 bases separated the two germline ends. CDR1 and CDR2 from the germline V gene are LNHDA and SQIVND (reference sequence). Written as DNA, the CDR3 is TGTGCCAGTATCCGGGGTGAAGCTTTCTTT. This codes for CASIRGEAFF.

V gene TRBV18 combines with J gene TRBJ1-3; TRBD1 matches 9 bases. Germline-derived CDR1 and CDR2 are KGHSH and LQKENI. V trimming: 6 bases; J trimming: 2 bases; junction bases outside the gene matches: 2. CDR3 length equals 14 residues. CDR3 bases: TGTGCCAGCTCCGGGACAGGGACTGGAAACACCATATATTTT. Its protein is CASSGTGTGNTIYF.

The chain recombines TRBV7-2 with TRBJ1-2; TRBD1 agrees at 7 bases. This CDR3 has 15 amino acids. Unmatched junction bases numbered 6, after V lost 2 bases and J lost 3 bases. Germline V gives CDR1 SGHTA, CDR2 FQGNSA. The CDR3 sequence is CASSLITGDDYGYTF. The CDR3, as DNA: TGTGCCAGCAGCTTAATAACAGGGGATGACTATGGCTACACCTTC.

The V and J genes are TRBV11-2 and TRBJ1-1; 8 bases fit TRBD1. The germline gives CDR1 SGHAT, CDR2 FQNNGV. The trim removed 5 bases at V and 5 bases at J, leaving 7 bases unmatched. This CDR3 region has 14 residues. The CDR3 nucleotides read TGTGCCAGCAGCCCAACGGACAGGGTAACTGAAGCTTTCTTT. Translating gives CASSPTDRVTEAFF.

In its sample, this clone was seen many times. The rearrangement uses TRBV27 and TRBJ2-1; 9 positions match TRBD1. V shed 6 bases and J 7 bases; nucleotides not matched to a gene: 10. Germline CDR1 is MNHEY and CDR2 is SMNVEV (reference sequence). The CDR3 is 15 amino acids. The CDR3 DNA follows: TGTGCCAGCAGCACTAACAGGGGGCGCGGGAATGAGCAGTTCTTC. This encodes CASSTNRGRGNEQFF.

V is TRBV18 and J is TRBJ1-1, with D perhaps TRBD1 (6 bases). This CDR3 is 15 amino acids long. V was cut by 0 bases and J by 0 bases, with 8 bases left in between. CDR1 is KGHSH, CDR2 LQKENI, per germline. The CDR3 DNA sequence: TGTGCCAGCTCACCACCGACAGGCATGAACACTGAAGCTTTCTTT. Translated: CASSPPTGMNTEAFF.

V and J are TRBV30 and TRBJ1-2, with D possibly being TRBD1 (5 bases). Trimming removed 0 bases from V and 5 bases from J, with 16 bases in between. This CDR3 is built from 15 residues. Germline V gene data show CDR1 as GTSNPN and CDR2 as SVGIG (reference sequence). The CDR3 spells CAWSVLGREEYGYTF. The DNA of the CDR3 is TGTGCCTGGAGTGTACTCGGCAGGGAAGAGTATGGCTACACCTTC.

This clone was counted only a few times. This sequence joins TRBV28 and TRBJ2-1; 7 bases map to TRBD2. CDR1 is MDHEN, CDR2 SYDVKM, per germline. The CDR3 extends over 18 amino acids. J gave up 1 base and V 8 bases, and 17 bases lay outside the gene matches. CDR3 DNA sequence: TGTGCCAGCCTAAACCGTTTAACCAGCGGGAATTCCTACAATGAGCAGTTCTTC. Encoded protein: CASLNRLTSGNSYNEQFF. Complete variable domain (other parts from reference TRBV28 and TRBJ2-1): DVKVTQSSRYLVKRTGEKVFLECVQDMDHENMFWYRQDPGLGLRLIYFSYDVKMKEKGDIPEGYSVSREKKERFSLILESASTNQTSMYLCASLNRLTSGNSYNEQFFGPGTRLTVL.

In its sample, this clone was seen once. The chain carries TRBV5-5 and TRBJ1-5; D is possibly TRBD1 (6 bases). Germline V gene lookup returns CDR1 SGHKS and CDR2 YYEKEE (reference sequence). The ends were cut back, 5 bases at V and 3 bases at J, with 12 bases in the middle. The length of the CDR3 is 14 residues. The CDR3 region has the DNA TGTGCCAGCAGTTCGACAGGTGCCAATCAGCCCCAGCATTTT. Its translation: CASSSTGANQPQHF.

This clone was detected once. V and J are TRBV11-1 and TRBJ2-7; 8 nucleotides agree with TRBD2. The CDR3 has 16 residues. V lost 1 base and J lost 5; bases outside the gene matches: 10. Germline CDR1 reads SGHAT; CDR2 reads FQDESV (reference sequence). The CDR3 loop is CASSLVLAGGINEQYF. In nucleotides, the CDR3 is TGTGCCAGCAGCTTAGTACTCGCGGGAGGTATAAACGAGCAGTACTTC.

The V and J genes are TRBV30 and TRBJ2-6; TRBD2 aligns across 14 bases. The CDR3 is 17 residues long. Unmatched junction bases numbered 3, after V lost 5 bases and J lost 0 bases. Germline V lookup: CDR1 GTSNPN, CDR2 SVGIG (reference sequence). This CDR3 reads CAWGLAGGYSGANVLTF. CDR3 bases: TGTGCCTGGGGACTAGCGGGAGGTTACTCTGGGGCCAACGTCCTGACTTTC.